Shown below are 21 T cell receptor beta chains from a single sample sequenced in a study of T-cell memory formation after mild COVID-19. Using its own MiXCR run on the 5' RACE reads, TCRdb lists one record per CDR3 protein. The sample contains around 400,000 distinct CDR3 sequences, 20% to 25% of which appear only once. Material: PBMCs or a T cell subset sorted from them (not recorded which). The receptors were sampled from an adult woman who had mild COVID-19 (a few samples of this study predate the infection). Cell type and time point are not known.

This chain uses TRBV30 with TRBJ2-7; D remains unclear. CDR1 is GTSNPN and CDR2 is SVGIG in the germline V gene (reference sequence). This CDR3 spans 12 amino acids. Between the trimmed V and J ends, which lost 6 bases and 2 bases, there was a span of 11 bases. In DNA form, the CDR3 reads TGTGCCTGTTCCGGTGTTGCCTACGAGCAGTACTTC. Its protein is CACSGVAYEQYF.

This clonotype was picked up a small number of times. V usage is TRBV24-1 and J usage is TRBJ1-5; D ambiguous. The V end lost 2 bases, the J end lost 9 bases, and 13 bases lay between the germline ends. There are 14 residues in the CDR3. Germline V gives CDR1 KGHDR, CDR2 SFDVKD. The CDR3 region is CATSDSTPTRPQHF. In DNA form, the CDR3 reads TGTGCCACCAGTGATTCTACCCCTACGCGGCCCCAGCATTTT.

This chain links TRBV30 with TRBJ1-3; a possible D gene is TRBD1 (5 bases). V dropped 2 bases and J dropped 1 base, with 27 bases sitting between them. This CDR3 region has 20 residues. The germline V gene has CDR1 GTSNPN and CDR2 SVGIG (reference sequence). This CDR3 is CAWSSGSGGSAPSSGNTIYF. The CDR3 nucleotides are TGTGCCTGGAGTTCAGGGAGCGGGGGGTCCGCACCGAGTTCTGGAAACACCATATATTTT. Variable domain in full (rest from reference TRBV30 and TRBJ1-3): SQTIHQWPATLVQPVGSPLSLECTVEGTSNPNLYWYRQAAGRGLQLLFYSVGIGQISSEVPQNLSASRPQDRQFILSSKKLLLSDSGFYLCAWSSGSGGSAPSSGNTIYFGEGSWLTVV.

CDR3 in amino acids: CASSRGQGNGRTDTQYF. DNA of the CDR3: TGTGCCAGCAGCCGCGGACAGGGCAATGGTAGGACAGATACGCAGTATTTT. The genes are TRBV9 and TRBJ2-3, with TRBD1 matching 8 bases. The trim removed 4 bases at V and 3 bases at J, leaving 13 bases unmatched. The CDR3 spans 17 residues. Per germline, CDR1 SGDLS and CDR2 YYNGEE. Drawing the rest from reference TRBV9 and TRBJ2-3, the complete variable domain is DSGVTQTPKHLITATGQRVTLRCSPRSGDLSVYWYQQSLDQGLQFLIQYYNGEERAKGNILERFSAQQFPDLHSELNLSSLELGDSALYFCASSRGQGNGRTDTQYFGPGTRLTVL.

The sample holds many counts of this clonotype. The rearrangement links TRBV5-6 to TRBJ1-5; 9 bases fit TRBD1. The J segment lost 4 bases and the V segment lost 0 bases, leaving 2 bases of the junction unmatched. CDR3 length: 15 residues. Per the germline V gene, CDR1 is SGHDT and CDR2 is YYEEEE. The CDR3 protein is CASSLGTGANQPQHF. In nucleotides, the CDR3 is TGTGCCAGCAGCTTGGGGACAGGGGCTAATCAGCCCCAGCATTTT.

A few counts support this clonotype. The rearrangement uses TRBV6-5 and TRBJ2-5; maybe TRBD1 (5 bases). V was shortened by 0 bases and J by 2 bases, with 10 bases between the two germline ends. This CDR3 comprises 15 residues. Germline values: CDR1 MNHEY, CDR2 SVGAGI. The DNA of the CDR3 is TGTGCCAGCAGTTACTCGAGCAGGGCGCAAGAGACCCAGTACTTC. It specifies CASSYSSRAQETQYF.

The genes are TRBV6-5 and TRBJ2-7, with 8 nucleotides matching TRBD2. The CDR3 totals 13 residues. V shed 10 bases, J shed 3 bases, and the junction held 8 bases outside the gene matches. The germline V gene encodes CDR1 MNHEY and CDR2 SVGAGI. Here the CDR3 reads CATTREGSYEQYF. The DNA for the CDR3 is TGTGCCACCACACGGGAGGGAAGCTACGAGCAGTACTTC.

V usage is TRBV30 and J usage is TRBJ2-2; 10 bases align to TRBD1. Trimming at V came to 0 bases and at J to 1 base, leaving 11 bases not matched to a gene. Germline V CDR1 and CDR2: GTSNPN, SVGIG (reference sequence). The CDR3 is made up of 19 amino acids. Written as DNA, the CDR3 is TGTGCCTGGAGTGTACCGTTTGGACAGGGGGAATGGAACACCGGGGAGCTGTTTTTT. This gives the protein CAWSVPFGQGEWNTGELFF.

This clonotype came up once. CDR3 region: CASTADSSWSFF. In DNA form, the CDR3 reads TGTGCCAGCACCGCAGACTCTAGCTGGTCGTTCTTC. The chain is built from TRBV12-3 or TRBV12-4 and TRBJ2-1; tentatively, D is TRBD2 (5 bases). V dropped 7 bases and J dropped 15 bases, with 19 bases sitting between them. The CDR3 covers 12 residues.

The chain has TRBV7-6 and TRBJ2-7, with D maybe TRBD2 (5 bases). V was clipped by 1 base and J by 7 bases, with 11 bases between them. The CDR3 has 13 amino acids. Looked up from germline, CDR1 is SGHVS and CDR2 is FNYEAQ. For the CDR3, the DNA is TGTGCCAGCAGCTTAGGGACTTACCTGGAGCAGTACTTC. Its protein product is CASSLGTYLEQYF.

The chain employs TRBV6-2 or TRBV6-3 and TRBJ2-5, with 11 bases lining up with TRBD2. V shed 7 bases and J 5 bases; nucleotides not matched to a gene: 6. CDR1 and CDR2 from the germline V gene are MNHEY and SVGEGT. The CDR3 consists of 14 residues. The CDR3 DNA sequence: TGTGCCAGCAACGAACTAGCGGGGGTCGAGACCCAGTACTTC. Its translation is CASNELAGVETQYF.

The sample holds a few counts of this clonotype. This chain uses TRBV5-5 with TRBJ2-1; 13 bases line up with TRBD2. The CDR3 consists of 16 residues. Germline V gene data show CDR1 as SGHKS and CDR2 as YYEKEE (reference sequence). Trimming removed 3 bases from V and 7 bases from J; junction bases left unmatched: 7. In DNA form, the CDR3 reads TGTGCCAGCAGCTCCCAACTAGCGGGGGGGCAGAATGAGCAGTTCTTC. This encodes CASSSQLAGGQNEQFF.

Ten or more counts support this clonotype. The gene calls are TRBV20-1 and TRBJ2-3; D uncertain. Germline V gene sequence: CDR1 DFQATT, CDR2 SNEGSKA (reference sequence). Trimming took 6 bases from V and 0 from J, leaving 13 bases between them. There are 14 residues in the CDR3. The CDR3 sequence: CSAPNPTSTDTQYF. DNA of the CDR3: TGCAGTGCGCCGAACCCGACTAGCACAGATACGCAGTATTTT.

Only a few counts were recorded for this clonotype. The rearrangement uses TRBV5-6 and TRBJ2-5; 10 bases agree with TRBD1. This CDR3 spans 16 amino acids. Germline trimming cut 0 bases from V and 5 bases from J; bases unmatched to any gene: 7. Germline V gene sequence: CDR1 SGHDT, CDR2 YYEEEE. CDR3 region: CASSLVGQGLGETQYF. The CDR3 DNA reads as TGTGCCAGCAGCTTGGTGGGACAGGGGCTTGGTGAGACCCAGTACTTC.

This chain connects TRBV6-5 to TRBJ1-1; 8 bases are a match to TRBD1. Germline-derived CDR1 and CDR2 are MNHEY and SVGAGI. V lost 9 bases and J lost 0; bases outside the gene matches: 18. The CDR3 sequence is 18 residues long. This CDR3 reads CARPTRGQENCMNTEAFF. CDR3 coding DNA: TGTGCCAGACCAACCAGGGGACAGGAGAACTGCATGAACACTGAAGCTTTCTTT.

This clonotype was seen many times. V and J are TRBV5-1 and TRBJ2-3, with 7 bases aligning to TRBD1. The germline gives CDR1 SGHRS, CDR2 YFSETQ. The ends lost 3 bases at V and 2 bases at J; junction bases unmatched: 3. There are 14 residues in the CDR3. In DNA, the CDR3 is TGCGCCAGCAGCTCGGGACAGCCCACAGATACGCAGTATTTT. It specifies CASSSGQPTDTQYF.

A few counts support this clonotype. The chain employs TRBV6-2 or TRBV6-3 and TRBJ2-7, with D perhaps TRBD1 (5 bases). The germline gives CDR1 MNHEY, CDR2 SVGEGT. The CDR3 loop spans 15 amino acids. Trimming removed 0 bases at V and 0 bases at J, with 9 bases between. In DNA, the CDR3 is TGTGCCAGCAGTTACTCACAGGTCCTCTCCTACGAGCAGTACTTC. This codes for CASSYSQVLSYEQYF.

V and J are TRBV2 and TRBJ2-4; a weak D match, TRBD2 (5 bases). Trimming took 8 bases from V and 5 from J, leaving 16 bases between them. The CDR3 spans 14 residues. Germline V lookup: CDR1 SNHLY, CDR2 FYNNEI. The chain's CDR3 is CASPIEGPENIQYF. DNA for the CDR3: TGTGCCAGCCCCATCGAGGGTCCGGAAAACATTCAGTACTTC. The whole variable domain, filled in from reference TRBV2 and TRBJ2-4, reads EPEVTQTPSHQVTQMGQEVILRCVPISNHLYFYWYRQILGQKVEFLVSFYNNEISEKSEIFDDQFSVERPDGSNFTLKIRSTKLEDSAMYFCASPIEGPENIQYFGAGTRLSVL.

This clonotype was detected a few times. V gene TRBV7-9 combines with J gene TRBJ1-2; 7 bases line up with TRBD1. Germline V CDR1 and CDR2: SEHNR, FQNEAQ (reference sequence). Losses at the gene ends were 4 bases for V and 1 base for J; bases not matched to a gene: 6. This CDR3 contains 15 residues. DNA for the CDR3: TGTGCCAGCAGCTCACCAGGGGGTAGTAACTATGGCTACACCTTC. It translates to CASSSPGGSNYGYTF.

This clonotype has more than one count but fewer than ten. The chain employs TRBV13 and TRBJ1-1, with D perhaps matching TRBD1 (5 bases). Trimming cost V 1 base and J 6 bases, with 12 bases left between them. Germline loops: CDR1 PRHDT, CDR2 FYEKMQ (reference sequence). The CDR3 spans 14 residues. CDR3 in DNA: TGTGCCAGCAGCTTAGCACATCCGGGGGCTGAAGCTTTCTTT. Its translation is CASSLAHPGAEAFF. The complete variable domain, with remaining parts taken from reference TRBV13 and TRBJ1-1, reads AAGVIQSPRHLIKEKRETATLKCYPIPRHDTVYWYQQGPGQDPQFLISFYEKMQSDKGSIPDRFSAQQFSDYHSELNMSSLELGDSALYFCASSLAHPGAEAFFGQGTRLTVV.

V gene TRBV20-1 combines with J gene TRBJ1-1; possible D gene TRBD1, 5 bases. There are 13 residues in the CDR3. V lost 3 bases to trimming and J lost 1 base, with 9 bases between them. The germline CDR1 and CDR2 sequences are DFQATT and SNEGSKA (reference sequence). The CDR3 spells CSASEQANTEAFF. The CDR3 DNA follows: TGCAGTGCTAGCGAACAGGCGAACACTGAAGCTTTCTTT.